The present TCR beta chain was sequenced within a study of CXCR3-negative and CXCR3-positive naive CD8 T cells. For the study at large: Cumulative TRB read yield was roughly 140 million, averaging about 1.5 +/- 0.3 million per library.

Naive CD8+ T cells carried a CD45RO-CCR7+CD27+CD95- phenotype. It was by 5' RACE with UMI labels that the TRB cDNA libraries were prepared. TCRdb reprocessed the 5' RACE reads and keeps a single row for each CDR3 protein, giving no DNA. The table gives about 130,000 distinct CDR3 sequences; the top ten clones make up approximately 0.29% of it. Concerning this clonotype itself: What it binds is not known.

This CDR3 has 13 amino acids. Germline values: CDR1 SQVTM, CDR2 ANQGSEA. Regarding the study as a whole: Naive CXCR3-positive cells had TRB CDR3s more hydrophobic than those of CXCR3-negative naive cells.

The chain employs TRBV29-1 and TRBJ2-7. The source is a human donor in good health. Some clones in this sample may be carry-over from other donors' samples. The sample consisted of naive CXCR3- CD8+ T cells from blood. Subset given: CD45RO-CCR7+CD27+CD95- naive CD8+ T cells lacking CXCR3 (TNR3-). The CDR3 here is CSVRTGAPMEQYF.